The clone carrying this TCR beta chain was recorded once. Researchers used genomic DNA as the template to profile TCR beta VDJ and CDR3. A single record per CDR3 protein comes from TCRdb applying MiXCR to the reads. The table shows some 220,000 distinct CDR3 sequences, with roughly 35% occurring only once. The data derive from a study of CD8+CD57+ T cells in acquired aplastic anemia. CDR1 SNHLY and CDR2 FYNNEI come from the germline V gene. Trimming pared 10 bases from V and 0 bases from J, leaving 20 bases between. The CDR3 length is 16 residues. The chain uses TRBV2 and TRBJ2-3, with D perhaps being TRBD1 or TRBD2 (5 bases each). The sample consisted of sorted CD4+, CD8+, or CD8+CD57+ T cells (not recorded which) from PBMCs. The receptor was derived from a human donor in good health, serving as a control. The CDR3: CANSEKPGRSTDTQYF. The CDR3 DNA sequence: TGTGCCAACAGCGAGAAGCCGGGACGGAGCACAGATACGCAGTATTTT. The variable domain in full, with the rest retrieved from reference TRBV2 and TRBJ2-3, is EPEVTQTPSHQVTQMGQEVILRCVPISNHLYFYWYRQILGQKVEFLVSFYNNEISEKSEIFDDQFSVERPDGSNFTLKIRSTKLEDSAMYFCANSEKPGRSTDTQYFGPGTRLTVL.